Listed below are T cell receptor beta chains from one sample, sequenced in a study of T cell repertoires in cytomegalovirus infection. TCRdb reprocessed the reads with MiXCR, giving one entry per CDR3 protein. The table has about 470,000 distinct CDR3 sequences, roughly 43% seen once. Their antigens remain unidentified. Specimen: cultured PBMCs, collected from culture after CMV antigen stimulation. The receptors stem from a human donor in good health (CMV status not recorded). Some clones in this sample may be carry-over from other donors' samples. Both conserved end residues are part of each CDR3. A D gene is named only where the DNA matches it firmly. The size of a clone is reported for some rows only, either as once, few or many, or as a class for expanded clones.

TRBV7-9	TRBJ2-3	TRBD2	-	CASSPPGVAGGFAQYF	TGTGCCAGCAGCCCCCCCGGGGTAGCGGGAGGTTTTGCGCAGTATTTT
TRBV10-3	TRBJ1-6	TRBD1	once	CAISSGTGVQGYNSPLHF	TGTGCCATCAGTTCCGGGACAGGGGTCCAAGGGTATAATTCACCCCTCCACTTT
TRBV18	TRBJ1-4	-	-	CASSPSIPGGEKLFF	TGTGCCAGCTCACCATCGATCCCCGGCGGTGAAAAACTGTTTTTT
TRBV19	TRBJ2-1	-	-	CASSIEPNAEQFF	TGTGCCAGTAGTATAGAACCTAATGCTGAGCAGTTCTTC
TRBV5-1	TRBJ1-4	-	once	CASSGNLAGFGEKLFF	TGCGCCAGCAGCGGGAATCTTGCTGGGTTTGGCGAAAAACTGTTTTTT
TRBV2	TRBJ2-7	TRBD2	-	CASSDGERDPPYEQYF	TGTGCCAGCAGTGATGGGGAGCGGGACCCTCCCTACGAGCAGTACTTC
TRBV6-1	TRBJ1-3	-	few	CASGLGGSGNTIYF	TGTGCCAGCGGCTTGGGGGGTTCTGGAAACACCATATATTTT
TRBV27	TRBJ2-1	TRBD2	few	CASSIRGGRLNEQFF	TGTGCCAGCAGTATCCGGGGGGGGCGATTAAATGAGCAGTTCTTC
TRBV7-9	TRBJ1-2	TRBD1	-	CASSFRDRGHYGYTF	TGTGCCAGCAGCTTCCGGGACAGGGGTCACTATGGCTACACCTTC
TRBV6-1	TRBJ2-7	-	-	CASSEAGADYEQYF	TGTGCCAGCAGTGAAGCGGGCGCAGACTACGAGCAGTACTTC
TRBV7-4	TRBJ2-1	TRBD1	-	CASSPLQGPYNEQFF	TGTGCCAGCAGCCCATTACAGGGGCCTTACAATGAGCAGTTCTTC
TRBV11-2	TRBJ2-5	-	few	CASSFRQAQETQYF	TGTGCCAGCAGCTTTAGACAGGCCCAAGAGACCCAGTACTTC
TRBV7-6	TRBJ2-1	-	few	CASSFPQGSSYNEQFF	TGTGCCAGCAGCTTCCCTCAGGGGAGCTCCTACAATGAGCAGTTCTTC
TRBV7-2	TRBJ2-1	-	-	CASTLSRDSPGVKFF	TGTGCCAGCACCCTCTCACGGGACAGCCCGGGGGTGAAGTTCTTC
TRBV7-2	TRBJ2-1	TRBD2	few	CASSTRTSQTEQFF	TGTGCCAGCAGCACCCGGACTAGTCAGACTGAGCAGTTCTTC
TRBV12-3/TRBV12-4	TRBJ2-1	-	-	CASRSGEGIVGQFF	TGTGCCAGCAGGAGCGGAGAGGGAATAGTCGGGCAGTTCTTC
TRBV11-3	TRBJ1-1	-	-	CASSWGTNTEAFF	TGTGCCAGCAGCTGGGGGACGAACACTGAAGCTTTCTTT
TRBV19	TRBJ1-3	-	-	CASSPARDIIPGNTIYF	TGTGCCAGTAGTCCCGCCCGGGACATCATTCCAGGAAACACCATATATTTT
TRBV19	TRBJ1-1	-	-	CASSQAGGATEAFF	TGTGCCAGTAGTCAAGCGGGGGGCGCGACTGAAGCTTTCTTT
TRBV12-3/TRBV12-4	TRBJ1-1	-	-	CASSIPSYTEAFF	TGTGCCAGCAGTATCCCCTCGTACACTGAAGCTTTCTTT
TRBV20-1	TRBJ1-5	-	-	CSATGGRNQPQHF	TGCAGTGCTACCGGGGGGCGCAATCAGCCCCAGCATTTT
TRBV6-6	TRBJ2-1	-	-	CASTSPPGPEFF	TGTGCCAGCACAAGCCCCCCGGGACCCGAGTTCTTC
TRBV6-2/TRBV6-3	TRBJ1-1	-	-	CASGRGAVNTEAFF	TGTGCCAGCGGTAGGGGCGCGGTGAACACTGAAGCTTTCTTT
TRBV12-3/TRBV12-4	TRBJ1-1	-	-	CASSLQGRNTEAFF	TGTGCCAGCAGTTTACAGGGAAGGAACACTGAAGCTTTCTTT
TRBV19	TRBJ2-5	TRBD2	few	CASRSLREAGETQYF	TGTGCCAGTAGGTCCTTACGGGAGGCAGGAGAGACCCAGTACTTC
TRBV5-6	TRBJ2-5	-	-	CASSLFIQETQYF	TGTGCCAGCAGCTTGTTCATCCAAGAGACCCAGTACTTC
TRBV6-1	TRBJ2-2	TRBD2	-	CASSDRGGRFGELFF	TGTGCCAGCAGTGATCGGGGGGGGCGATTCGGGGAGCTGTTTTTT
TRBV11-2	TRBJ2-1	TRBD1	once	CASSLEGGTGGFYEQFF	TGTGCCAGCAGCTTAGAGGGGGGGACAGGGGGCTTTTATGAGCAGTTCTTC
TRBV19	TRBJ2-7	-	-	CASSIGLAEIYEQYF	TGTGCCAGTAGTATCGGGCTAGCCGAGATCTACGAGCAGTACTTC
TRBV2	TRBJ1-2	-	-	CASSEVGGLGTDYGYTF	TGTGCCAGCAGTGAAGTGGGCGGGCTAGGTACGGACTATGGCTACACCTTC
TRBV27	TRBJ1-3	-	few	CASSLNGFSGNTIYF	TGTGCCAGCAGTTTAAATGGTTTCTCTGGAAACACCATATATTTT
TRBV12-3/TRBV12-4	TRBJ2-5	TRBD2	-	CASSFAFGAGGPEGETQYF	TGTGCCAGCAGTTTCGCCTTTGGAGCGGGAGGGCCGGAGGGTGAGACCCAGTACTTC
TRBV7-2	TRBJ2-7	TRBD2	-	CASSLTLAGGSAYEQYF	TGTGCCAGCAGCTTAACGCTAGCGGGGGGGTCGGCCTACGAGCAGTACTTC
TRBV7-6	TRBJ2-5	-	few	CASHRLRAETQYF	TGTGCCAGCCACCGGTTGAGGGCAGAGACCCAGTACTTC
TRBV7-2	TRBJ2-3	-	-	CASSFVVPLTDTQYF	TGTGCCAGCAGCTTTGTAGTTCCTCTCACAGATACGCAGTATTTT
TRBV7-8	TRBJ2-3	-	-	CASSLEGRRPSTDTQYF	TGTGCCAGCAGCTTAGAGGGCCGTCGCCCTAGCACAGATACGCAGTATTTT
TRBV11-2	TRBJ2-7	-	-	CASSFSGTGQF	TGTGCCAGCAGCTTCTCAGGGACTGGACAATTC
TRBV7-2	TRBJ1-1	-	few	CASSLEWGKAFF	TGTGCCAGCAGCTTAGAGTGGGGAAAAGCTTTCTTT
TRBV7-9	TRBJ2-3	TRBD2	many	CASGSGRRTDTQYF	TGTGCCAGCGGTAGCGGGAGAAGGACAGATACGCAGTATTTT
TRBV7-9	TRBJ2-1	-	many	CASSLGGSGPQFF	TGTGCCAGCAGCTTAGGGGGATCTGGCCCACAGTTCTTC
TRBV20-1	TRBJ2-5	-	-	CSVVSIGVETQYF	TGCAGTGTCGTCAGTATCGGGGTAGAGACCCAGTACTTC
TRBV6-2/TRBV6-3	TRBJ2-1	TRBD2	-	CASSPYSGSDDYNEQFF	TGTGCCAGCAGCCCATATAGCGGGAGCGATGACTACAATGAGCAGTTCTTC
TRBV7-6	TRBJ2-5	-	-	CASSGGRHQETQYF	TGTGCCAGCAGCGGGGGACGGCACCAAGAGACCCAGTACTTC
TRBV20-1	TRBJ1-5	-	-	CSARDRDYNQPQHF	TGCAGTGCTAGAGACAGAGATTACAATCAGCCCCAGCATTTT
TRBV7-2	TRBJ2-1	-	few	CASSPAAGSYNEQFF	TGTGCCAGCAGCCCCGCAGCGGGTTCGTACAATGAGCAGTTCTTC
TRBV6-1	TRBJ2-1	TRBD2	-	CASSEALAGALSYNEQFF	TGTGCCAGCAGTGAAGCACTAGCGGGGGCCCTCTCCTACAATGAGCAGTTCTTC
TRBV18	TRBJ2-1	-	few	CASSPLPGQTYNEQFF	TGTGCCAGCTCACCATTACCGGGACAAACCTACAATGAGCAGTTCTTC
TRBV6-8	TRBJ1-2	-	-	CASSYGQMGRRGYTF	TGTGCCAGCAGTTACGGACAGATGGGGCGGCGGGGCTACACCTTC
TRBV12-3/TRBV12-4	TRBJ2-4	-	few	CASTWGKNIQYF	TGTGCCAGCACCTGGGGGAAAAACATTCAGTACTTC
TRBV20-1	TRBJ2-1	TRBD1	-	CSASSVRGWYNEQFF	TGCAGTGCTAGTTCTGTCAGGGGGTGGTACAATGAGCAGTTCTTC
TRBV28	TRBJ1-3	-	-	CASSLGWNTIYF	TGTGCCAGCAGTTTAGGGTGGAACACCATATATTTT
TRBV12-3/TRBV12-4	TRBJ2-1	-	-	CASSPGQLYNEQFF	TGTGCCAGCAGCCCCGGACAGTTATACAATGAGCAGTTCTTC
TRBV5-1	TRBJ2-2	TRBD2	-	CASSLGASGNTGELFF	TGCGCCAGCAGCTTGGGCGCTAGCGGAAACACCGGGGAGCTGTTTTTT
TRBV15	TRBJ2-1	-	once	CATSRVGTGTSYNEQFF	TGTGCCACCAGCAGAGTTGGGACCGGGACAAGCTACAATGAGCAGTTCTTC
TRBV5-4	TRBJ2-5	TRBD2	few	CASSGRAQETQYF	TGTGCCAGCAGCGGGAGGGCCCAAGAGACCCAGTACTTC
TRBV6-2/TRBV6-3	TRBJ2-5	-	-	CASSRPGWRETQYF	TGTGCCAGCTCCCGCCCCGGGTGGCGGGAGACCCAGTACTTC
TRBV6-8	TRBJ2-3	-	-	CASSQLMTDTQYF	TGTGCCAGCAGCCAATTGATGACGGATACGCAGTATTTT
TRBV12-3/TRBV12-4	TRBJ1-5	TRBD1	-	CASSFSGTGVQPQHF	TGTGCCAGCAGTTTTTCGGGGACAGGGGTTCAGCCCCAGCATTTT
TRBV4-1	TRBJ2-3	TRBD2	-	CASRRLLAGESDTQYF	TGCGCCAGCAGGCGGTTACTAGCGGGAGAGTCAGATACGCAGTATTTT
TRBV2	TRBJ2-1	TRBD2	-	CASQRLAGGYNEQFF	TGTGCCAGCCAACGACTAGCGGGGGGTTACAATGAGCAGTTCTTC